These T cell receptor beta chains were read from a single sample in a study of blood T cells in healthy people across ages. From the 5' RACE reads, TCRdb called clonotypes with MiXCR, one entry per CDR3 protein. The sample shows some 1,500,000 distinct CDR3 sequences, less than 45% of them seen only once. Sequencing input: blood. The receptors derive from a young woman in good health. CDR3s include the opening cysteine and the closing phenylalanine or tryptophan. A D gene is named only where the DNA matches it firmly. Part of the rows lack a size; the others show once, few, many or a class for expanded clones.

V gene	J gene	D gene	clone size	CDR3 protein	CDR3 DNA
TRBV5-1	TRBJ2-5	TRBD2	-	CASSLANSGEETQYF	TGCGCCAGCAGCTTGGCCAATAGCGGGGAAGAGACCCAGTACTTC
TRBV3-1	TRBJ1-6	TRBD1	-	CASSQRDRELTPLHF	TGTGCCAGCAGCCAGCGGGACAGGGAGTTGACACCCCTCCACTTT
TRBV3-1	TRBJ2-1	TRBD2	-	CASSQGGRAVNEQFF	TGTGCCAGCAGCCAAGGCGGGAGGGCCGTTAATGAGCAGTTCTTC
TRBV7-9	TRBJ2-7	-	few	CASSPRDSETYEQYF	TGTGCCAGCAGCCCAAGGGATAGTGAAACCTACGAGCAGTACTTC
TRBV25-1	TRBJ2-3	-	-	CASTSSLGAGVPQYF	TGTGCCAGCACCTCGTCCCTGGGGGCAGGGGTCCCGCAGTATTTT
TRBV20-1	TRBJ2-1	-	-	CSARASANEQFF	TGCAGTGCTAGGGCTAGCGCCAATGAGCAGTTCTTC
TRBV20-1	TRBJ2-3	-	few	CSATAGYSTDTQYF	TGCAGTGCTACCGCAGGGTATTCCACAGATACGCAGTATTTT
TRBV29-1	TRBJ2-7	-	many	CSVLSSPGSYEQYF	TGCAGCGTTCTCTCCTCCCCCGGGAGCTACGAGCAGTACTTC
TRBV2	TRBJ2-3	-	few	CASSELVNGADTQYF	TGTGCCAGCAGTGAATTAGTTAACGGGGCAGATACGCAGTATTTT
TRBV9	TRBJ1-6	TRBD1	-	CASSVSGGSYNSPLHF	TGTGCCAGCAGCGTTTCAGGGGGCTCCTATAATTCACCCCTCCACTTT
TRBV7-9	TRBJ1-5	TRBD1	-	CASSNAPQGGNQPQHF	TGTGCCAGCAGCAACGCCCCACAGGGGGGCAATCAGCCCCAGCATTTT
TRBV20-1	TRBJ2-7	TRBD1	-	CSARDLQGAHHEQYF	TGCAGTGCTAGAGATCTCCAGGGGGCCCACCACGAGCAGTACTTC
TRBV9	TRBJ2-2	TRBD2	-	CASSVPQAGAPRGGLFF	TGTGCCAGCAGCGTTCCGCAAGCGGGGGCGCCAAGGGGGGGGCTGTTTTTT
TRBV5-4	TRBJ1-1	TRBD1	-	CASSRTVGQGAFF	TGTGCCAGCAGCCGTACGGTCGGACAGGGAGCTTTCTTT
TRBV18	TRBJ2-3	-	-	CASSPELGTSTDTQYF	TGTGCCAGCTCCCCGGAACTCGGGACTAGCACAGATACGCAGTATTTT
TRBV3-1	TRBJ1-2	-	few	CASSHKRGTYGYTF	TGTGCCAGCAGCCACAAGCGAGGGACCTATGGCTACACCTTC
TRBV5-1	TRBJ2-5	TRBD2	few	CASGAGPQETQYF	TGCGCCAGCGGAGCGGGACCCCAAGAGACCCAGTACTTC
TRBV7-9	TRBJ2-2	-	once	CASSLEEWDGELFF	TGTGCCAGCAGCTTAGAAGAATGGGACGGGGAGCTGTTTTTT
TRBV7-2	TRBJ2-3	-	-	CASSSTDATDTQYF	TGTGCCAGCAGCTCCACCGACGCCACAGATACGCAGTATTTT
TRBV7-2	TRBJ1-5	-	-	CASSLAGPINQPQHF	TGTGCCAGCAGCTTAGCCGGCCCGATCAATCAGCCCCAGCATTTT
TRBV7-2	TRBJ2-2	-	-	CASSLVARANTGELFF	TGTGCCAGCAGCTTAGTCGCTCGGGCGAACACCGGGGAGCTGTTTTTT
TRBV7-2	TRBJ2-7	TRBD1	once	CASSLWTGGALRSYEQYF	TGTGCCAGCAGCTTATGGACAGGGGGGGCCTTACGCTCCTACGAGCAGTACTTC
TRBV12-3/TRBV12-4	TRBJ1-5	TRBD1	-	CASSHSQGADQPQHF	TGTGCCAGCAGCCATAGTCAGGGGGCGGACCAGCCCCAGCATTTT
TRBV15	TRBJ2-5	-	-	CATSRGGIAAQEYKTQYF	TGTGCCACCAGCAGAGGTGGGATAGCGGCACAAGAGTACAAGACCCAGTACTTC
TRBV16	TRBJ1-2	-	-	CASSPRQLANYGYTF	TGTGCCAGCAGTCCCAGACAATTAGCTAACTATGGCTACACCTTC
TRBV5-1	TRBJ2-3	TRBD2	-	CASYPPAGGSDTQYF	TGCGCCAGCTACCCTCCAGCGGGGGGATCAGATACGCAGTATTTT
TRBV29-1	TRBJ1-2	-	-	CSVEEGGRYGYTF	TGCAGCGTTGAAGAAGGGGGGCGTTATGGCTACACCTTC
TRBV20-1	TRBJ2-3	TRBD2	-	CSARRSSGGATDTQYF	TGCAGTGCTAGAAGAAGTAGCGGGGGGGCGACAGATACGCAGTATTTT
TRBV10-3	TRBJ1-1	TRBD1	-	CAISESAGQGGLRSTEAFF	TGTGCCATCAGTGAGTCTGCAGGACAGGGGGGTTTACGGTCCACTGAAGCTTTCTTT
TRBV20-1	TRBJ2-3	TRBD2	-	CSASGLAADTQYF	TGCAGTGCTAGTGGTCTAGCGGCAGATACGCAGTATTTT
TRBV11-2	TRBJ1-2	-	many	CASSLSAENYGYTF	TGTGCCAGCAGCTTATCGGCAGAGAACTATGGCTACACCTTC
TRBV5-1	TRBJ2-2	-	-	CASSPDVRVEAGELFF	TGCGCCAGCAGCCCGGATGTTAGAGTGGAGGCCGGGGAGCTGTTTTTT
TRBV29-1	TRBJ2-7	-	-	CSGAGTPDDQLEQYF	TGCAGCGGTGCCGGGACCCCAGACGACCAACTCGAGCAGTACTTC
TRBV4-3	TRBJ2-1	TRBD2	few	CASSLYRKGGRFNEQFF	TGCGCCAGCAGCCTCTATCGCAAGGGAGGGCGGTTCAATGAGCAGTTCTTC
TRBV30	TRBJ1-2	-	-	CAWSVGPLYGHTF	TGTGCCTGGAGTGTAGGGCCCCTCTATGGCCACACCTTC
TRBV28	TRBJ2-3	-	-	CASTAVAPSTDTQYF	TGTGCCAGCACCGCCGTTGCACCTAGCACAGATACGCAGTATTTT
TRBV5-1	TRBJ2-5	TRBD2	-	CASSLLAGSRNEQYF	TGCGCCAGCAGCTTATTAGCGGGATCTAGGAATGAGCAGTACTTC
TRBV27	TRBJ2-1	TRBD1	few	CASRVTGVYNEQFF	TGTGCCAGCAGGGTGACAGGGGTCTACAATGAGCAGTTCTTC
TRBV5-1	TRBJ2-3	-	-	CASSRDAISTDTQYF	TGCGCCAGCAGCCGAGACGCGATCAGCACAGATACGCAGTATTTT
TRBV30	TRBJ2-5	-	few	CAWRHRNRILKETQYF	TGTGCCTGGAGACACAGAAACAGGATTCTTAAGGAGACCCAGTACTTC
TRBV7-9	TRBJ2-1	TRBD2	-	CASSIPGRLAGGDNEQFF	TGTGCCAGCAGCATACCAGGAAGACTAGCGGGGGGGGACAATGAGCAGTTCTTC
TRBV12-3/TRBV12-4	TRBJ2-7	-	few	CASSFQSWSPVPSEQYF	TGTGCCAGCAGTTTTCAAAGTTGGTCCCCGGTCCCATCCGAGCAGTACTTC
TRBV12-3/TRBV12-4	TRBJ2-7	-	once	CASKPPGGPYNEQYF	TGTGCCAGCAAACCCCCAGGAGGCCCCTACAATGAGCAGTACTTC
TRBV12-3/TRBV12-4	TRBJ2-7	TRBD1	-	CASSLGDRDYEQYF	TGTGCCAGCAGTTTAGGAGACAGGGACTACGAGCAGTACTTC
TRBV30	TRBJ1-3	-	-	CAWRFKSGNTIYF	TGTGCCTGGAGATTCAAGTCTGGAAACACCATATATTTT
TRBV18	TRBJ2-2	TRBD2	few	CASSGPGLANTGELFF	TGTGCCAGCTCAGGACCGGGACTAGCGAACACCGGGGAGCTGTTTTTT